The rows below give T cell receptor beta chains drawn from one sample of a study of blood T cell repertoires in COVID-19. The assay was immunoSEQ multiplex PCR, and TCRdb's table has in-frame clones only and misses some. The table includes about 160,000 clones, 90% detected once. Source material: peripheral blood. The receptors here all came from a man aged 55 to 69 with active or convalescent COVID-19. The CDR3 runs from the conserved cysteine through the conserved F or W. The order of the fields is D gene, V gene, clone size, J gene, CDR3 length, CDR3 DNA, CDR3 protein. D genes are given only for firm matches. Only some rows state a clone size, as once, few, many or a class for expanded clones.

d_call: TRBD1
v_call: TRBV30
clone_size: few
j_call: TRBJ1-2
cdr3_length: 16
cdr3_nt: TGTGCCTGGAGTGAAACCGGGACAGGGAAAGGCTATGGCTACACCTTC
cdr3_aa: CAWSETGTGKGYGYTF

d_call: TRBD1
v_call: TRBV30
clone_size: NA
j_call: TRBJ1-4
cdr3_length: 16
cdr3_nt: TGTGCCTGGAGTGTCCACATAGGGGGCCGGGCGGAAAAACTGTTTTTT
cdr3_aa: CAWSVHIGGRAEKLFF

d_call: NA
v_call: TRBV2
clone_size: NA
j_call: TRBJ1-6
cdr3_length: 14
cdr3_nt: TGTGCCAGCAGTGATTGGGACACCGATTCACCCCTCCACTTT
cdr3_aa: CASSDWDTDSPLHF

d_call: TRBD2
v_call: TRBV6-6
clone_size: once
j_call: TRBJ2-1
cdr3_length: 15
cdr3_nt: TGTGCCAGCAGTTCTTCCGGGGGGACCTACAATGAGCAGTTCTTC
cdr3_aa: CASSSSGGTYNEQFF

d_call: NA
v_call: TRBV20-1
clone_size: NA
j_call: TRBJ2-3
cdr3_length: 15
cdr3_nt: TGCAGTGCTAGTAGTCGAGGGGGGGGCACAGATACGCAGTATTTT
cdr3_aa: CSASSRGGGTDTQYF

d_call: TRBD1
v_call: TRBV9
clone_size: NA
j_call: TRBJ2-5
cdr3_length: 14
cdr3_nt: TGTGCCAGCAGCGTAGCAGGGGGTCCAGAGACCCAGTACTTC
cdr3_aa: CASSVAGGPETQYF

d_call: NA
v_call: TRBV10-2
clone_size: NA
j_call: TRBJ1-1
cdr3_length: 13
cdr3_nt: TGCGCCAGCAGTCCGACAGCCTACACTGAAGCTTTCTTT
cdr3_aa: CASSPTAYTEAFF

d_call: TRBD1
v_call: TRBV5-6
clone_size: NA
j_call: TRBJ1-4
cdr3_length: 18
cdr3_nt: TGTGCCAGCAGCTACGGACAGGGGGCGCCTACAGCTAATGAAAAACTGTTTTTT
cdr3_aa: CASSYGQGAPTANEKLFF

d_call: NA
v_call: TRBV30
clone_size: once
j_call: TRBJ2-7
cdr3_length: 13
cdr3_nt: TGTGCCTGGAGTGTGGGCAGCTCCTACGAGCAGTACTTC
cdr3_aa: CAWSVGSSYEQYF

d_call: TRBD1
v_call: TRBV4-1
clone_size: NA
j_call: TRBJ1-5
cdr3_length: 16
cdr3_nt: TGCGCCAGCAGCCAACAAACAGGGGAAGGATTTCAGCCCCAGCATTTT
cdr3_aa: CASSQQTGEGFQPQHF

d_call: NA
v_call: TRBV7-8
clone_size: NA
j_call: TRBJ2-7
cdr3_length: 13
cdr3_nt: TGTGCCAGCAGCTTGCTGACAGTGGGGGAGCAGTACTTC
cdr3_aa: CASSLLTVGEQYF

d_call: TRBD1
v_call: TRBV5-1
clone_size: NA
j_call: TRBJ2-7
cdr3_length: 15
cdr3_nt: TGCGCCAGCAGCTTCCCTTGGACAGGGAAGGTCGAGCAGTACTTC
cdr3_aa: CASSFPWTGKVEQYF

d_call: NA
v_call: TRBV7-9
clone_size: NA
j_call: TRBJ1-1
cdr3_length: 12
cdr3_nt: TGTGCCAGCAGCCGTGCTCGCGGTGAAGCTTTCTTT
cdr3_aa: CASSRARGEAFF

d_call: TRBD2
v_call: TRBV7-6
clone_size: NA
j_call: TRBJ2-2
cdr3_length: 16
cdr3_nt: TGTGCCAGCAGCTTAGTAGCGGGGGGCGACACCGGGGAGCTGTTTTTT
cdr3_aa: CASSLVAGGDTGELFF

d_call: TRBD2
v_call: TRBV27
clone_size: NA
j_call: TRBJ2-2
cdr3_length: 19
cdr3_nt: TGTGCCAGCAGCCCGAGGAGGGGCGGGAGGGCCTTAAAAACCGGGGAGCTGTTTTTT
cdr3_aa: CASSPRRGGRALKTGELFF

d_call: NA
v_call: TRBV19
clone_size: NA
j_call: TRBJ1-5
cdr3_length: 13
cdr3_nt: TGTGCCAGTAGTATTTCGGGAAATCAGCCCCAGCATTTT
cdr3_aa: CASSISGNQPQHF

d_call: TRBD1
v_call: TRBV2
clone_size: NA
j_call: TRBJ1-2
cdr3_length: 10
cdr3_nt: TGTGCCAGCAACCCGGACAGGGGGGTTTTC
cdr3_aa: CASNPDRGVF

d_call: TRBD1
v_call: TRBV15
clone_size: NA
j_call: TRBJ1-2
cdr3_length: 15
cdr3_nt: TGTGCCACCAGCAGACTGGACAGGATAAAGGGAGGCTACACCTTC
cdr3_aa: CATSRLDRIKGGYTF

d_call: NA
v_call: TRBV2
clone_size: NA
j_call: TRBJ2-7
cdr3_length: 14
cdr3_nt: TGTGCCAGCATCGTACCGGGCAGGCGGGACGAGCAGTACTTC
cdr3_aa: CASIVPGRRDEQYF

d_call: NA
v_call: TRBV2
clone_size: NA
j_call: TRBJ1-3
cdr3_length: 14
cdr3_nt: TGTGCCAGCAGTCTAGAGGGCTCTGGAAACACCATATATTTT
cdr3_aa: CASSLEGSGNTIYF

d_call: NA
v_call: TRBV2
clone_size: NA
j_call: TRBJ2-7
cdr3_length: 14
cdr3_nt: TGTGCCAGCAGTGGACAGGGAGGAGGGTACGAGCAGTACTTC
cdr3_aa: CASSGQGGGYEQYF

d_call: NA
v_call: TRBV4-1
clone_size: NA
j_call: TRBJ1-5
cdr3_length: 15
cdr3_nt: TGCGCCAGCAGCCAAGATTTTGGGGCCAATCAGCCCCAGCATTTT
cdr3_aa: CASSQDFGANQPQHF